This entry describes one T cell receptor beta chain. The target of this receptor is not known. One base away there is no much larger clone; base qualities are not given. Genomic DNA was extracted from sorted cells for sequencing of the TCRbeta CDR3 region. The immunoSEQ Assay was used for sequencing of TCRbeta CDR3 regions. TCRdb provides this immuneACCESS table in a form limited to in-frame rearrangements. Some clones are lacking; in checked studies, under half of them reflect an unresolved V gene, and why the rest are absent is not known. For this sample there are about 52,000 clones; about 93% appear just once. Jointly, the top ten make up roughly 22% of the sample. The sample comes from a study of OX40 agonist ivuxolimab in advanced cancers. About the study as a whole: Ivuxolimab was an agonistic, fully human IgG2 monoclonal antibody directed against OX40 (CD134), a costimulatory receptor. Partial responses occurred in three dose-escalation patients: two with cutaneous melanoma and one with hepatocellular carcinoma. Of the 50 or so patients in dose escalation, about 20 had hepatocellular carcinoma, some 15 had melanoma, 9 had renal cell carcinoma and 9 had head and neck cancer. The paper covers the monotherapy dose-escalation part of the phase I ivuxolimab trial, which included N = 52 patients. In the dose-escalation cohort, around four fifths of patients were male, and the mean age was around 65 years with a range of 23 to 79. Intravenous ivuxolimab was administered to patients every 2 weeks at six dose levels: 0.01, 0.1, 0.3, 1.5, 3 and 10 mg/kg. Prior anti-PD-1, anti-PD-L1 or anti-CTLA-4 therapy was permitted, and checkpoint inhibitors had been received by around 40% of dose-escalation patients. Peripheral TCRbeta sequencing was intended to test whether TCR sequence diversity was altered and clonal T-cell expansion was caused by ivuxolimab.

The trial excluded patients who had a history of autoimmune disease or were on systemic immunosuppression. Peripheral blood for TCR sequencing was collected from all dose cohorts at baseline, on cycle 4 day 1, and on cycle 7 day 1. Samples came from an open-label, multicenter, first-in-human phase I dose-escalation trial of ivuxolimab. The trial enrolled adults with locally advanced or metastatic head and neck squamous cell, hepatocellular, melanoma or renal cell carcinoma. Before TCR sequencing, CD4+ and CD8+ T cells were separately sorted from peripheral blood. Compared with germline, V lacks 5 bases and J lacks 3 bases; bases without a gene match: 12. The CDR3 numbers 18 residues from cysteine through phenylalanine. Solely the CDR3 DNA is kept, with 54 bases framed from the first base. The germline V gene yields SGHNT for CDR1 and YENEEA for CDR2. On the study overall, not on this receptor specifically: On average, CD8+ T cells showed more expanded clones than CD4+ T cells after ivuxolimab. In partial responders in the 0.1-3.0 mg/kg groups, normalized peripheral clonal expansion was found to be among the lowest, especially among CD8+ T cells. Clonal expansion of both CD4+ and CD8+ blood T cells was observed from baseline to week 6 at doses 0.1 to 3.0 mg/kg. Low levels of normalized T-cell clonal expansion were also seen in some patients who did not respond. Antigen specificity was not determined for the clonally expanded peripheral T cells.

The chain uses TRBV11-3 and TRBJ2-1, and 11 bases in between align with TRBD2. The material was CD4+ or CD8+ T cells sorted from blood, obtained in a trial of the OX40 agonist ivuxolimab. This clonotype was obtained from an adult with an advanced solid tumor such as melanoma, head and neck, liver or kidney cancer. The sequenced DNA: TGTGCCAGCAGCGGCCCCGATAGCGGGAGGGCCGGCTACAATGAGCAGTTCTTC. Its translation reads: CASSGPDSGRAGYNEQFF.